This T cell receptor beta chain was profiled in a study of patients and donors after allogeneic stem cell transplantation. TCRdb reprocessed the RT-PCR reads with MiXCR, giving one entry per CDR3 protein. The data show roughly 180,000 distinct CDR3 sequences, with roughly two fifths seen just once and around 35% held by the top ten. Germline V gene sequence: CDR1 DFQATT, CDR2 SNEGSKA (reference sequence). Trimming removed 6 bases at V and 2 bases at J, with 10 bases between. There are 12 residues in the CDR3. This clonotype was seen a few times. V gene TRBV20-1 combines with J gene TRBJ1-2; the D is unclear. This TCR was sampled from a human donor who was either an allogeneic HSCT recipient or a stem cell or donor lymphocyte infusion donor (not recorded which). It is not recorded whose cells these are; they may come from a transplant donor. Material: blood, either unsorted or a sorted T cell fraction (not recorded which). CDR3 DNA: TGCAGTGCCCTAAGGGAGAACTATGGCTACACCTTC. Translated: CSALRENYGYTF.